This TCR beta chain comes out of a study of blood T cell repertoires in COVID-19. Cohorts were assigned according to the clinical history that participants reported. V lost 8 bases, J lost 4 bases, and 14 bases lay in between. This CDR3 spans 13 amino acids. Germline V CDR1 and CDR2: ENHRY, SYGVKD. Using immunoSEQ multiplex PCR, the repertoire was profiled, and TCRdb retains in-frame clones only, with some absent. Of 200,000 to 250,000 clones in the sample, about nine tenths were seen once. The chain carries TRBV10-3 and TRBJ1-2, with TRBD1 as a possible D gene (6 bases). The sample was PBMCs or T cells enriched from blood (not recorded which). This clonotype originated in a woman under 30 who had recovered from COVID-19. The CDR3 bases are TGTGCCATCTGGACAGAGAGGCCCTATGGCTACACCTTC. Translating it yields CAIWTERPYGYTF.